These 8 T cell receptor beta chains were all obtained from the same sample, sequenced in a study of blood T cell repertoires in COVID-19 (dated by TCRdb to 2020 to 2021). Library preparation used the immunoSEQ multiplex PCR assay. Imported from immuneACCESS, the table was reduced by TCRdb to in-frame sequences with V and J called. These copies leave out some clones; in studies compared against another copy, an unresolved V gene accounts for under half, and the cause of the remainder is not known. Recorded for this sample are around 250,000 clones; approximately 88% of them occurred a single time. The ten largest account for 0.85% to 1% of the sample. The sample taken for sequencing was peripheral blood. These TCRs come from a woman aged 40 to 50 who had recovered from COVID-19.

This rearrangement joins TRBV2 to TRBJ1-5; D is uncertain. CDR3 length: 15 amino acids. The V gene's germline CDR1 is SNHLY and CDR2 FYNNEI. Trimming removed 8 bases from V and 0 bases from J, with 14 bases in between. DNA of the CDR3: TGTGCCAGCGGCAATCCGGAGGATAGCAATCAGCCCCAGCATTTT. Its protein product is CASGNPEDSNQPQHF.

The count of this clone is one. The chain couples TRBV30 to TRBJ1-5; a possible D gene is TRBD1 (6 bases). The germline V gene encodes CDR1 GTSNPN and CDR2 SVGIG (reference sequence). The CDR3 is 15 residues long. V was pared by 3 bases and J by 0 bases, with 12 bases between. Here the CDR3 reads CAWSTGHLSNQPQHF. CDR3 sequence (DNA): TGTGCCTGGAGCACGGGACACCTTAGCAATCAGCCCCAGCATTTT.

The V gene is TRBV2, the J gene TRBJ2-3, with 10 bases that match TRBD1. The V and J ends lost 6 bases and 3 bases, in that order; junction bases with no gene match: 3. The germline CDR1 and CDR2 sequences are SNHLY and FYNNEI. The CDR3 length is 14 residues. For the CDR3, the DNA is TGTGCCAGCAGACCGGGACAGGGGACAGATACGCAGTATTTT. It encodes CASRPGQGTDTQYF.

The chain carries TRBV19 and TRBJ2-3; D may be TRBD2 (7 bases). V lost 6 bases, J lost 1 base, and 14 bases lay in between. Germline V CDR1 and CDR2: LNHDA, SQIVND (reference sequence). The CDR3 runs 15 residues. CDR3 sequence reads: CASRVGGAGTDTQYF. The CDR3 DNA sequence: TGTGCCAGTAGGGTGGGGGGGGCCGGCACAGATACGCAGTATTTT.

The V call is TRBV6-1, the J call TRBJ2-7; D ambiguous. The CDR3 loop spans 14 amino acids. Trimming removed 1 base from V and 1 base from J, with 8 bases in between. The germline CDR1 and CDR2 sequences are MNHNS and SASEGT. CDR3 loop: CASSEGHTSYEQYF. In nucleotides, the CDR3 is TGTGCCAGCAGTGAAGGGCATACGTCCTACGAGCAGTACTTC.

The V and J genes are TRBV2 and TRBJ1-5; D may be TRBD1 (6 bases). CDR3 length equals 14 residues. Germline CDR1 is SNHLY and CDR2 is FYNNEI. V gave up 5 bases and J gave up 6 bases, with 14 bases separating them. The CDR3 DNA is TGTGCCAGCAGTTCTGGACAGTCGGGTCAGCCCCAGCATTTT. This sequence encodes CASSSGQSGQPQHF. Based on the CDR3 plus reference TRBV2 and TRBJ1-5, the full variable domain is EPEVTQTPSHQVTQMGQEVILRCVPISNHLYFYWYRQILGQKVEFLVSFYNNEISEKSEIFDDQFSVERPDGSNFTLKIRSTKLEDSAMYFCASSSGQSGQPQHFGDGTRLSIL.

The rearrangement joins TRBV5-4 to TRBJ1-2; D remains ambiguous. The CDR3 extends over 14 amino acids. Germline CDR1 and CDR2: SGHNT and YYREEE (reference sequence). V was shortened by 0 bases and J by 7 bases, with 13 bases between the two germline ends. The CDR3 is CASSLAAGTTGYTF. CDR3 in DNA: TGTGCCAGCAGCTTGGCCGCGGGTACGACTGGCTACACCTTC.

CDR3 in DNA: TGTGCCAGCAGTCCTCCCCCTAGAGGGTATGGCGGCTACACCTTC. As protein: CASSPPPRGYGGYTF. The chain is built from TRBV27 and TRBJ1-2; D unclear. V shed 5 bases and J shed 8 bases, with 21 bases lying between them. From germline, CDR1 is MNHEY and CDR2 SMNVEV (reference sequence). This CDR3 is built from 15 residues.